This T cell receptor (beta chain) was found in a study of cytomegalovirus exposure and HLA in healthy donors. The PCR was carried out with 60 Vbeta primers and 13 Jbeta primers. Clones were sequenced by immunoSEQ multiplex PCR, and TCRdb holds only the in-frame ones, with some missing. The data show some 180,000 clones, with 75% to 85% seen just once and 3.7% held by the top ten. The CDR3 has 14 residues. Germline CDR1 and CDR2: LNHNV and YYDKDF (reference sequence). V shed 8 bases, J shed 3 bases, and the junction held 9 bases outside the gene matches. The sample taken for sequencing was PBMCs. The clonotype comes from an older woman in good health and CMV-seropositive. V is TRBV15 and J is TRBJ1-2, with 7 bases matching TRBD1. For the CDR3, the DNA is TGTGCCACCTCCGGGACAGAGGGGTACTATGGCTACACCTTC. This translates into CATSGTEGYYGYTF. The complete variable domain, with remaining parts taken from reference TRBV15 and TRBJ1-2, reads DAMVIQNPRYQVTQFGKPVTLSCSQTLNHNVMYWYQQKSSQAPKLLFHYYDKDFNNEADTPDNFQSRRPNTSFCFLDIRSPGLGDTAMYLCATSGTEGYYGYTFGSGTRLTVV.